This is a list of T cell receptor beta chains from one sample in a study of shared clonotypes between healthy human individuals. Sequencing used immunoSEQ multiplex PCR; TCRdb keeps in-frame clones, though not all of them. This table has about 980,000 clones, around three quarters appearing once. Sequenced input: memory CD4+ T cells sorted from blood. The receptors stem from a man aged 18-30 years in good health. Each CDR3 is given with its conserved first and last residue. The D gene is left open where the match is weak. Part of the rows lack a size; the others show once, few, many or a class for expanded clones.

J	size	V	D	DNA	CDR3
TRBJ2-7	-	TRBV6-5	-	TGTGCCAGCAGTTTACAGGGCCACTCCTACGAGCAGTACTTC	CASSLQGHSYEQYF
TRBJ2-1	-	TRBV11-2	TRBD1	TGTGCCAGCAGCCAATTCAGGGGGTACAATGAGCAGTTCTTC	CASSQFRGYNEQFF
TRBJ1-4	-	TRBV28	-	TGTGCCAGCAGTTTGGGAGGGAGTCGTGAAAAACTGTTTTTT	CASSLGGSREKLFF
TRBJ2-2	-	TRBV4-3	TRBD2	TGCGCCAGCAGCCAAGATTCGCGGGAGTGGGCCGGGGAGCTGTTTTTT	CASSQDSREWAGELFF
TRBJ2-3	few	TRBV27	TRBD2	TGTGCCAGCCTCGATCGCGGGAGGGTCGGCACAGATACGCAGTATTTT	CASLDRGRVGTDTQYF
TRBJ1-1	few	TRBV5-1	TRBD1	TGCGCCAGCAGCCCGCAGGGGGCGTTGAACACTGAAGCTTTCTTT	CASSPQGALNTEAFF
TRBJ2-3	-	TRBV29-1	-	TGCAGCGATCGACAGGACACAGATACGCAGTATTTT	CSDRQDTDTQYF
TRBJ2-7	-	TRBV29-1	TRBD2	TGCAGCGTTGAAGTGAATTTAGGCGGGGGAGAGCAGTACTTC	CSVEVNLGGGEQYF
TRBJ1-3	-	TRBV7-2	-	TGTGCCAGCAGCTTTCCGGCCTCTGGAAACACCATATATTTT	CASSFPASGNTIYF
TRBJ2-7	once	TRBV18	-	TGTGCCAGCTCACCCGGGACGGTGTCCTACGAGCAGTACTTC	CASSPGTVSYEQYF
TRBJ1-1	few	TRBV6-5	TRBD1	TGTGCCAGCAGGGGGGACAGGACCACTGAAGCTTTCTTT	CASRGDRTTEAFF
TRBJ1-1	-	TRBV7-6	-	TGTGCCAGCAGCCCCCAACAGGGAATAACTGAAGCTTTCTTT	CASSPQQGITEAFF
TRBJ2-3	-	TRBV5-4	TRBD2	TGTGCCAGCTCGGGGGGACTAGCGGGGTATACGCAGTATTTT	CASSGGLAGYTQYF
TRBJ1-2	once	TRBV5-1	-	TGCGCCAGCAGCTTGGCCGGGGACACTGGCTACACCTTC	CASSLAGDTGYTF
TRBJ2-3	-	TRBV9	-	TGTGCCAGCAGCGTAGTGGACGAAGGACGGCAGTATTTT	CASSVVDEGRQYF
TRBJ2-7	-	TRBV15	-	TGTGCCACCAGCAGAGAGGGGGGACAGAGCTACGAGCAGTACTTC	CATSREGGQSYEQYF
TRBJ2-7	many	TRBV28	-	TGTGCCAGCAGTTCGGACAGCTCCTACGAGCAGTACTTC	CASSSDSSYEQYF
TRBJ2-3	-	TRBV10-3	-	TGTGCCATCAGTGACCCGACAGGGAGGTTCACTACAGATACGCAGTATTTT	CAISDPTGRFTTDTQYF
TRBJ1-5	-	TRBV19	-	TGTGCCAGTAGTATAGGGGAACTAAGCAATCAGCCCCAGCATTTT	CASSIGELSNQPQHF
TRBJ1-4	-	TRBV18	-	TGTGCCAGCTCAATAGAGCGAGGTGAAAAACTGTTTTTT	CASSIERGEKLFF
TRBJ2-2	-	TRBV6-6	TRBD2	TGTGCCAGCATACTTGGGGGGGACACCGGGGAGCTGTTTTTT	CASILGGDTGELFF
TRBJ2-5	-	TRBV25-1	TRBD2	TGTGCCAGCAGTGATCCGGCGGGAGCGGGGTCAGTGGAGACCCAGTACTTC	CASSDPAGAGSVETQYF
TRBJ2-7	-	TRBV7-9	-	TGTGCCAGCAGCTTAAGGGAGAACGCGCTGGAGCAGTACTTC	CASSLRENALEQYF
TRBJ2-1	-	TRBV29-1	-	TGCAGCGTGGCTCCGGGCCCCGGGGAGCAGTTCTTC	CSVAPGPGEQFF
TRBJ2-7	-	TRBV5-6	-	TGTGCCAGCAGCTGGGACCGAAATGTCGAGCAGTACTTC	CASSWDRNVEQYF
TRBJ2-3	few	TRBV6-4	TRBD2	TGTGCCAGCAGTGACTCGCCAGCGGGGGCGGATACGCAGTATTTT	CASSDSPAGADTQYF
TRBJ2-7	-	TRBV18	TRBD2	TGTGCCAGCTCATCCGTTCAACCGGGACTAGCGGGAGGACGGTACGAGCAGTACTTC	CASSSVQPGLAGGRYEQYF
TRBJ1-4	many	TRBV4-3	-	TGCGCCAGCAGCCAAGTCGCGAGCAAACTGTTTTTT	CASSQVASKLFF
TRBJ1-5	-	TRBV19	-	TGTGCCAGTAGTAGGGACCGCAATCAGCCCCAGCATTTT	CASSRDRNQPQHF
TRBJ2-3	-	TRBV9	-	TGTGCCAGCAGCGTAGGGAGGAGTAGCACAGATACGCAGTATTTT	CASSVGRSSTDTQYF
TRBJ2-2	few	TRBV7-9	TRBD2	TGTGCCAGCAGCCTCCCCGGACAGATAGCGGGGAGGGGAACCGGGGAGCTGTTTTTT	CASSLPGQIAGRGTGELFF
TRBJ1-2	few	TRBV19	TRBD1	TGTGCCACAAGACAGGGAGGATTTGGCTACACCTTC	CATRQGGFGYTF
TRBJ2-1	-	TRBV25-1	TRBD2	TGTGCCAGCAGTGAACTGGAGGGACTAGCGGGTCATGAGCAGTTCTTC	CASSELEGLAGHEQFF
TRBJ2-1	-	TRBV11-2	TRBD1	TGTGCCAGCAGCCGACAGGGGGCGGGCGAGGTTCGCGAGCAGTTCTTC	CASSRQGAGEVREQFF
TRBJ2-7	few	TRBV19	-	TGTGCCAGTAGTGCCCGGGACTACGAGCAGTACTTC	CASSARDYEQYF
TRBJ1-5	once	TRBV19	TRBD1	TGTGCCAGTAAATTTTGGGACAGGGGAGATCAGCCCCAGCATTTT	CASKFWDRGDQPQHF
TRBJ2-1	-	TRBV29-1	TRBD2	TGCAGGGTAGCGGGAGATTTTAGCAATGAGCAGTTCTTC	CRVAGDFSNEQFF
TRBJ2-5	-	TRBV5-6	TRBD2	TGTGCCAGCAGCTTGCTGGCGGGAGGCAGAGAGACCCAGTACTTC	CASSLLAGGRETQYF
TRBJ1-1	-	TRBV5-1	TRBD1	TGCGCCAGCAGAGAAAGTGGGACAGGGAGTACTGAAGCTTTCTTT	CASRESGTGSTEAFF
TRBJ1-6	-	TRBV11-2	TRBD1	TGTGCCAGCAGCTCCCCAGGGCGGGGACAGAATTCACCCCTCCACTTT	CASSSPGRGQNSPLHF
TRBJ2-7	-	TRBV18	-	TGTGCCAGCTCACGATCAACCGGGACGGGAACCTACGAGCAGTACTTC	CASSRSTGTGTYEQYF
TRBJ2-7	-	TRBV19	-	TGTGCCAGTAGTATATCCAGTTCCTACGAGCAGTACTTC	CASSISSSYEQYF
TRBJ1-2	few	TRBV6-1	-	TGTGCCAGCAGTGACCCCGCGGTGGGCGGCTATGGCTACACCTTC	CASSDPAVGGYGYTF
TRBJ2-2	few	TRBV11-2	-	TGTGCCAGCAGCTTAGATCCGGTGGACACCGGGGAGCTGTTTTTT	CASSLDPVDTGELFF
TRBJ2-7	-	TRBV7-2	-	TGTGCCAGCAGCTTTGGGACACTCTCCTACGAGCAGTACTTC	CASSFGTLSYEQYF
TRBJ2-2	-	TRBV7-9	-	TGTGCCAGCAGCTCCCATAACACCGGGGAGCTGTTTTTT	CASSSHNTGELFF
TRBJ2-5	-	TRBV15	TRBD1	TGTGCCACCAGCAGAGGGGACAGGGATCAAGAGACCCAGTACTTC	CATSRGDRDQETQYF
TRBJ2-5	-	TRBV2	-	TGTGCCAGCGGGAGACAGACACAAGAGACCCAGTACTTC	CASGRQTQETQYF
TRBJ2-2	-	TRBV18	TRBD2	TGTGCCAGCTCACCACGAGCGGGAACCGGGGAGCTGTTTTTT	CASSPRAGTGELFF
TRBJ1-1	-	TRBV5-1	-	TGCGCCAGCAGCCAGGGCGCACAGGGTAGCACTGAAGCTTTCTTT	CASSQGAQGSTEAFF
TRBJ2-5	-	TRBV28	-	TGTGCCAGCAGTTTAGACAGTACAGAGACCCAGTACTTC	CASSLDSTETQYF
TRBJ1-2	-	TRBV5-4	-	TGTGCCAGCAGCTTGGTCGGCAGGGAGGGGTTTGGCTACACCTTC	CASSLVGREGFGYTF
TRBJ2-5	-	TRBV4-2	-	TGTGCCAGCAGCCAAGACCCGCCCACAGTGGGGTCAGAGACCCAGTACTTC	CASSQDPPTVGSETQYF